The 27 T cell receptor beta chains presented below share a single source sample, sequenced in a study of shared clonotypes between healthy human individuals. The method was immunoSEQ multiplex PCR; TCRdb's version includes in-frame clones alone and lacks a portion of them. The top ten hold about an eighth of the sample, which has 400,000 to 600,000 clones, almost 80% seen once. Input material: PBMCs. The receptor set was obtained from a woman aged 40 to 50 in good health. Some clones in this sample may be carry-over from other donors' samples.

The V call is TRBV28, the J call TRBJ1-1, with D maybe TRBD1 (6 bases). Germline CDR1 MDHEN, CDR2 SYDVKM. This CDR3 has 14 amino acids. V was cut by 5 bases and J by 5 bases, with 15 bases left in between. The DNA of the CDR3 is TGTGCCAGCAGTCCTCAAACAGGGATTACTGAAGCTTTCTTT. It yields the protein CASSPQTGITEAFF.

The J gene is TRBJ2-1, the V gene TRBV27; 9 bases agree with TRBD2. Trimming cost V 5 bases and J 2 bases; bases outside gene matches: 4. Per the germline V gene, CDR1 is MNHEY and CDR2 is SMNVEV (reference sequence). The CDR3 is 15 residues long. The CDR3 is CASSVSGRTYNEQFF. The CDR3 DNA is TGTGCCAGCAGTGTTAGCGGGAGAACCTACAATGAGCAGTTCTTC.

V and J are TRBV4-1 and TRBJ1-2; D may be TRBD1 (5 bases). Deletions cut 0 bases from V and 7 bases from J, with 12 bases between. There are 14 residues in the CDR3. Germline V gives CDR1 MGHRA, CDR2 YSYEKL. CDR3 region: CASSQDFLGVGYTF. CDR3 sequence (DNA): TGCGCCAGCAGCCAAGATTTTTTAGGGGTTGGCTACACCTTC.

This clone was counted between two and nine times. CDR3 bases: TGTGCCAGCAGCTTGAATGGGGGGCCTAGCCAATATACGCAGTATTTT. Amino acid sequence: CASSLNGGPSQYTQYF. The chain has TRBV5-6 and TRBJ2-3; the D call may be TRBD1 or TRBD2 (6 bases each). The CDR3 consists of 16 residues. Germline lookup yields CDR1 SGHDT and CDR2 YYEEEE. Trimming removed 1 base from V and 7 bases from J, with 19 bases in between.

The chain couples TRBV4-3 to TRBJ2-1; no clear D gene. The CDR3 extends over 16 amino acids. With 4 bases removed from V and 2 bases from J, the gap between germline ends came to 15 bases. In germline, CDR1 is LGHNA, CDR2 YSLEER. The CDR3 sequence is CASSPLGRSPYNEQFF. The CDR3 DNA reads as TGCGCCAGCAGCCCCCTCGGTAGGTCACCCTACAATGAGCAGTTCTTC.

The chain combines TRBV7-2 with TRBJ1-4; a possible D gene is TRBD1 (6 bases). The germline CDR1 and CDR2 sequences are SGHTA and FQGNSA. Between the trimmed V and J ends, which lost 6 bases and 8 bases, there was a span of 16 bases. The CDR3 loop spans 14 amino acids. CDR3 in DNA: TGTGCCAGCAGTTGGGTCAGGGGAAAGGAAAAACTGTTTTTT. Residues: CASSWVRGKEKLFF.

The gene calls are TRBV6-4 and TRBJ2-1; D possibly uses TRBD1 or TRBD2 (5 bases each). The ends were cut back, 3 bases at V and 1 base at J, with 10 bases in the middle. Germline assignment: CDR1 MRHNA and CDR2 SNTAGT. The CDR3 is 15 residues long. As DNA, the CDR3 is TGTGCCAGCAGTGAAAGGGACGGGTCCTACAATGAGCAGTTCTTC. It is translated as CASSERDGSYNEQFF.

The rearrangement links TRBV11-3 to TRBJ2-3; 15 bases agree with TRBD2. Germline loops: CDR1 SGHNT, CDR2 YENEEA. The CDR3 has 19 residues. V lost 5 bases and J lost 2; bases outside the gene matches: 11. In nucleotides, the CDR3 is TGTGCCAGCAGCGCGGGACTCCGGACTAGCGGGAGGGACACAGATACGCAGTATTTT. Translation: CASSAGLRTSGRDTDTQYF.

The V and J genes are TRBV6-1 and TRBJ2-1; 9 positions agree with TRBD2. Germline assignment: CDR1 MNHNS and CDR2 SASEGT. This CDR3 spans 15 amino acids. J was trimmed by 12 bases and V by 3 bases; bases with no gene match: 12. The CDR3 coding sequence is TGTGCCAGCAGTGACCCACGGGGCGGGAGGGCCTCGCAGTTCTTC. Its translation is CASSDPRGGRASQFF.

This chain uses TRBV7-2 with TRBJ1-4; D is uncertain. Germline loops: CDR1 SGHTA, CDR2 FQGNSA. This CDR3 has 14 residues. V was pared by 5 bases and J by 3 bases, with 10 bases between. In DNA, the CDR3 is TGTGCCAGCAGCCCACCCGGGCCTAATGAAAAACTGTTTTTT. It encodes CASSPPGPNEKLFF.

The chain recombines TRBV6-1 with TRBJ2-1; the match to TRBD2 covers 8 bases. The trim removed 4 bases at V and 9 bases at J, leaving 2 bases unmatched. The CDR3 is 12 amino acids. Looked up from germline, CDR1 is MNHNS and CDR2 is SASEGT. The CDR3 reads CASSASGGEQFF. CDR3 in DNA: TGTGCCAGCAGTGCCAGCGGGGGTGAGCAGTTCTTC.

Points on this clone: The sample contains more than one DNA sequence encoding this CDR3. V usage is TRBV15 and J usage is TRBJ1-3, with a tentative D call TRBD1 (6 bases). The CDR3 contains 17 residues. The germline gives CDR1 LNHNV, CDR2 YYDKDF (reference sequence). Trimming stripped 0 bases from V and 8 bases from J, with 20 bases between. In DNA form, the CDR3 reads TGTGCCACCAGCAGAGATCCGTCAGGGGCAACTGTTGACACCATATATTTT. Its protein is CATSRDPSGATVDTIYF.

The rearrangement links TRBV28 to TRBJ2-5; TRBD1 might be the D (5 bases). The end of the DNA fits TRBJ2-7 better, so the J call may be wrong. The CDR3 runs to 12 residues. Looked up from germline, CDR1 is MDHEN and CDR2 is SYDVKM. The chain's CDR3 is CASRDTFYEQYF. The CDR3 bases are TGTGCCAGCAGGGACACCTTCTACGAGCAGTACTTC.

The genes are TRBV5-1 and TRBJ1-2, with 10 bases that match TRBD1. V lost 4 bases and J lost 2; bases outside the gene matches: 5. Germline assignment: CDR1 SGHRS and CDR2 YFSETQ. The CDR3 runs to 15 residues. The CDR3 bases are TGCGCCAGCAGCGTGCAGGGACAGGGGAACTATGGCTACACCTTC. This sequence encodes CASSVQGQGNYGYTF.

V gene TRBV11-2 combines with J gene TRBJ1-1; D unresolved. The germline gives CDR1 SGHAT, CDR2 FQNNGV. V lost 2 bases and J lost 3, with 10 bases in between. The CDR3 contains 14 residues. CDR3 amino acids: CASSLNPGDTEAFF. The CDR3 nucleotides are TGTGCCAGCAGCTTAAACCCCGGTGACACTGAAGCTTTCTTT.

This clone has a count of ten or more. The chain uses TRBV30 and TRBJ1-2, with TRBD1 as a possible D gene (5 bases). The CDR3 consists of 14 residues. The V gene lost 5 bases and the J gene lost 1 base, with 14 bases spanning the gap. Germline CDR1 and CDR2: GTSNPN and SVGIG (reference sequence). DNA for the CDR3: TGTGCCTGGGGGGGACGAAGCTATAACTATGGCTACACCTTC. Its protein product is CAWGGRSYNYGYTF.

J is TRBJ2-5 and V is TRBV4-1, with D possibly matching TRBD2 (6 bases). Trimming took 5 bases from V and 4 from J, leaving 11 bases between them. The CDR3 sequence is 13 residues long. Germline CDR1 MGHRA, CDR2 YSYEKL. The CDR3 protein is CASSGDLGETQYF. CDR3 sequence (DNA): TGCGCCAGCAGCGGGGACTTGGGAGAGACCCAGTACTTC.

The chain uses TRBV5-1 and TRBJ2-7; D ambiguous. Germline loops: CDR1 SGHRS, CDR2 YFSETQ. The CDR3 consists of 14 residues. V lost 0 bases, J lost 3 bases, and 10 bases lay in between. DNA for the CDR3: TGCGCCAGCAGCTTGGGGCCTGAAGTCTACGAGCAGTACTTC. It is translated as CASSLGPEVYEQYF.

This sequence joins TRBV5-1 and TRBJ1-4; 11 nucleotides agree with TRBD1. J lost 6 bases, V lost 1 base, and 8 bases had no gene match. The CDR3 sequence is 17 residues long. The V gene's germline CDR1 is SGHRS and CDR2 YFSETQ. The chain's CDR3 is CASSLPGTGGADEKLFF. CDR3 coding DNA: TGCGCCAGCAGCTTGCCCGGGACAGGGGGGGCCGATGAAAAACTGTTTTTT.

In this sample, this clone turned up once. Other DNA variants within this sample encode the same CDR3. The chain uses TRBV13 and TRBJ2-7, with a possible D match to TRBD1 (6 bases). The ends were cut back, 0 bases at V and 3 bases at J, with 9 bases in the middle. Germline-derived CDR1 and CDR2 are PRHDT and FYEKMQ (reference sequence). The CDR3 runs to 14 residues. The CDR3 loop reads CASSLGQGHYEQYF. Here the CDR3 DNA reads TGTGCCAGCAGCTTAGGACAGGGACACTACGAGCAGTACTTC.

The chain combines TRBV6-1 with TRBJ2-1; no definite D call. This CDR3 spans 12 amino acids. Per germline, CDR1 MNHNS and CDR2 SASEGT. Trimming pared 2 bases from V and 12 bases from J, leaving 11 bases between. In DNA, the CDR3 is TGTGCCAGCAGTGAACAATCCAAAGTGCAGTTCTTC. Protein: CASSEQSKVQFF.

This chain uses TRBV5-4 with TRBJ2-5, with TRBD1 matching over 9 bases. This CDR3 comprises 15 residues. Germline values: CDR1 SGHNT, CDR2 YYREEE (reference sequence). The junction had 5 bases not matched to a gene; V was cut back by 3 bases and J by 2 bases. In DNA, the CDR3 is TGTGCCAGCAGCTCCGACAGGGGGACGCAAGAGACCCAGTACTTC. Translation: CASSSDRGTQETQYF.

This clone was seen ten or more times. The chain is built from TRBV5-6 and TRBJ2-7; the match to TRBD2 covers 8 bases. V lost 1 base, J lost 4 bases, and 10 bases stayed unmatched. The CDR3 length is 16 residues. Germline CDR1 reads SGHDT; CDR2 reads YYEEEE. The CDR3 here is CASSLYMTGGRYEQYF. Here the CDR3 DNA reads TGTGCCAGCAGCTTGTACATGACGGGAGGGCGTTACGAGCAGTACTTC.

V and J are TRBV11-3 and TRBJ2-2; the D gene is possibly TRBD2 (5 bases). CDR3 size: 13 residues. The V end was cut by 2 bases, the J end by 8 bases, with 9 bases between. The V gene's germline CDR1 is SGHNT and CDR2 YENEEA. The CDR3 sequence is CASSLLRGGELFF. Written as DNA, the CDR3 is TGTGCCAGCAGCTTACTACGGGGTGGGGAGCTGTTTTTT.

This rearrangement joins TRBV4-2 to TRBJ2-3; 9 bases agree with TRBD2. V was clipped by 4 bases and J by 0 bases; unmatched bases: 11. The V gene's germline CDR1 is LGHNA and CDR2 YNFKEQ. This CDR3 contains 18 residues. CDR3: CASSPRGSGSESTDTQYF. The CDR3 DNA is TGTGCCAGCAGCCCCCGTGGTAGCGGGAGTGAAAGCACAGATACGCAGTATTTT.

The chain employs TRBV5-1 and TRBJ2-3; 12 bases map to TRBD2. Trimming cost V 2 bases and J 5 bases; bases outside gene matches: 18. Germline V gives CDR1 SGHRS, CDR2 YFSETQ. This CDR3 contains 20 residues. CDR3 DNA: TGCGCCAGCAGCTTTGGTGTATTTAGGTCTAGCGGGAGGGCGAAAGATACGCAGTATTTT. Its translation is CASSFGVFRSSGRAKDTQYF.

The chain recombines TRBV27 with TRBJ2-7, with 12 nucleotides matching TRBD2. The CDR3 spans 15 residues. V gave up 6 bases and J gave up 3 bases; unmatched junction bases: 6. The germline V gene has CDR1 MNHEY and CDR2 SMNVEV (reference sequence). In nucleotides, the CDR3 is TGTGCCAGCAGGGAACTACTAGCGGGGGGCTACGAGCAGTACTTC. Amino acids: CASRELLAGGYEQYF.